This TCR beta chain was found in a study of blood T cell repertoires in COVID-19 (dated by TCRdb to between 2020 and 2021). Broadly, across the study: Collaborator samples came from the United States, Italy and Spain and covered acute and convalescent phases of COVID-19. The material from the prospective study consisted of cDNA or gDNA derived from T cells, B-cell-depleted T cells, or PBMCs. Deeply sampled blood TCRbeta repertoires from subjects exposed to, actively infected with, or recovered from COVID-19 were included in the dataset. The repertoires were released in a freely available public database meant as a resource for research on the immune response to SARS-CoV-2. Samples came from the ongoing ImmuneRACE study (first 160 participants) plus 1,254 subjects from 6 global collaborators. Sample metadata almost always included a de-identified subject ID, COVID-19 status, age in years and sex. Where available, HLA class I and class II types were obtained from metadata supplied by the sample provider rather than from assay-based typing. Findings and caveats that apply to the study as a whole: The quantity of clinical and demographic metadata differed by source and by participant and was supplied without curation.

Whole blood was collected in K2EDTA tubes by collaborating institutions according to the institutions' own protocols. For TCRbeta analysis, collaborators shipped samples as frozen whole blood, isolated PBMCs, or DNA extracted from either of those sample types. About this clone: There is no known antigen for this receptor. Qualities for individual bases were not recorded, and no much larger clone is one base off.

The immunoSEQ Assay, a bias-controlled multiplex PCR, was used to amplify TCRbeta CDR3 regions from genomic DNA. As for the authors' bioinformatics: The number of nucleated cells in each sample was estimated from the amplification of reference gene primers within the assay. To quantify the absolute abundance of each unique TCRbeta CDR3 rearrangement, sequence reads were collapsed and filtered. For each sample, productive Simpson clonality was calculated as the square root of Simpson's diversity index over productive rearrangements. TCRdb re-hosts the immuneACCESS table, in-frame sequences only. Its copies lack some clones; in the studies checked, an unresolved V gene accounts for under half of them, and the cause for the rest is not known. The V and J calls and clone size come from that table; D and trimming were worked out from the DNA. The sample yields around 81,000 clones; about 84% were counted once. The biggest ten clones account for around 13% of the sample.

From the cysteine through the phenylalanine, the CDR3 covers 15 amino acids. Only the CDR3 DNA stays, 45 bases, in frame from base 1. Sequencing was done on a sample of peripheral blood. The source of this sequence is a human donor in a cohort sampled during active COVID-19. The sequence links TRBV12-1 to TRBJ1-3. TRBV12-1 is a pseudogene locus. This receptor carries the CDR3 CASSFERSSGNTIYF. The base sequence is TGTGCCAGCAGCTTTGAACGGAGCTCTGGAAACACCATATATTTT.